These 5 T cell receptor beta chains originate from one sample sequenced in a study of radiation and T cells in renal cell carcinoma. Time point denoted: baseline pretreatment blood. Treatment denoted: 15 Gy SBRT to primary tumor, nephrectomy 4 weeks later. The repertoire was sequenced with immunoSEQ multiplex PCR; TCRdb's copy has only in-frame clones and lacks some. The sample has 130,000 or so clones; approximately 87% are singletons. The material sequenced was blood, taken from a patient whose treatment included radiotherapy and nephrectomy. These receptor sequences come from a woman aged 45-60 years with renal cell carcinoma.

This chain joins TRBV9 and TRBJ2-7; 10 bases align to TRBD2. The CDR3 is 16 amino acids. V shed 4 bases, J shed 2 bases, and the junction held 9 bases outside the gene matches. Germline loops: CDR1 SGDLS, CDR2 YYNGEE. CDR3 in amino acids: CASSHQGTSVTYEQYF. The CDR3 coding sequence is TGTGCCAGCAGCCACCAAGGGACTAGCGTGACCTACGAGCAGTACTTC.

This chain links TRBV7-8 with TRBJ1-2; D possibly corresponds to TRBD1 (6 bases). V lost 0 bases and J 3 bases, leaving 8 bases between the germline ends. The CDR3 extends over 14 amino acids. Germline V CDR1 and CDR2: SGHVS, FQNEAQ. The CDR3: CASSLARTDYGYTF. The CDR3 DNA reads as TGTGCCAGCAGCTTAGCGCGGACAGACTATGGCTACACCTTC.

This clone turned up a few times. J is TRBJ1-6 and V is TRBV6-5; D not certain. This CDR3 is 12 amino acids long. Germline V lookup: CDR1 MNHEY, CDR2 SVGAGI. Trimming stripped 6 bases from V and 9 bases from J, with 9 bases between. The CDR3 reads CASSRFGSPLHF. As DNA, the CDR3 is TGTGCCAGCAGCCGATTTGGTTCACCCCTCCACTTT.

This clone was seen a single time. This sequence joins TRBV7-2 and TRBJ1-2; D is unresolved. The CDR3 length is 13 residues. Deletions cut 6 bases from V and 8 bases from J, with 16 bases between. Germline values: CDR1 SGHTA, CDR2 FQGNSA. DNA for the CDR3: TGTGCCAGCAGTCCCGTCCCATCCCAGGGCTACACCTTC. Amino acid sequence: CASSPVPSQGYTF. Supplemented by reference TRBV7-2 and TRBJ1-2, the full variable domain reads GAGVSQSPSNKVTEKGKDVELRCDPISGHTALYWYRQSLGQGLEFLIYFQGNSAPDKSGLPSDRFSAERTGGSVSTLTIQRTQQEDSAVYLCASSPVPSQGYTFGSGTRLTVV.

This rearrangement joins TRBV19 to TRBJ2-2; maybe TRBD1 (5 bases). Germline values: CDR1 LNHDA, CDR2 SQIVND (reference sequence). The CDR3 loop spans 17 amino acids. V lost 2 bases and J lost 3, with 16 bases in between. This CDR3 reads CASSIYQGRVYTGELFF. CDR3 nucleotides: TGTGCCAGTAGTATATACCAGGGTCGAGTATACACCGGGGAGCTGTTTTTT.